Reported below is one T cell receptor (beta chain). What it binds is unknown. A read error may produce the germline difference seen at one junction end. CDR1 and CDR2 (germline): SEHNR, FQNEAQ (reference sequence). The CDR3 runs to 12 residues. These data are taken from a study of cytomegalovirus exposure and HLA in healthy donors. Amplification used 60 Vbeta primers and 13 Jbeta primers. The protocol was immunoSEQ multiplex PCR, while the TCRdb copy is restricted to in-frame clones and leaves out a portion. The sample has approximately 100,000 clones; around 81% are singletons. Study observations and caveats: Most CMV-associated TCR beta chains appeared HLA-restricted in a later analysis. An analysis that was carried out later associated approximately 17,000 TCR beta sequences with HLA alleles at 0.05 false discovery rate. In a later analysis, a missense DCLRE1C variant was linked to TCR beta V- and J-gene trimming.

The receptor was derived from a young man in good health and CMV-seronegative. The chain has TRBV7-9 and TRBJ2-5, with D maybe TRBD2 (6 bases). Sequencing input: PBMCs. This CDR3 is CSSTPEGLTQYF. The CDR3 DNA is TGTTCCAGCACCCCGGAGGGGCTCACCCAGTACTTC.